This T cell receptor (beta chain) was documented in a study of blood T cell repertoires in COVID-19. About the research overall: The origin of the acute and convalescent COVID-19 samples was the United States, Italy and Spain.

Germline values: CDR1 DFQATT, CDR2 SNEGSKA (reference sequence). V was pared by 7 bases and J by 0 bases, with 7 bases between. The CDR3 spans 11 residues. Libraries were prepared by immunoSEQ multiplex PCR; TCRdb keeps only in-frame clonotypes and omits some of them. This table holds 200,000 to 250,000 clones, 80% to 90% found once. This chain joins TRBV20-1 and TRBJ2-7, with no clear D. The source of this sequence is a man in his fifties or sixties who had recovered from COVID-19. Sequenced sample: peripheral blood. Written as DNA, the CDR3 is TGCAGTGTTGTCAGCTCCTACGAGCAGTACTTC. Translation: CSVVSSYEQYF.